A single sample gave rise to the 14 T cell receptor beta chains below, sequenced in a study of monozygotic twins with inflammatory bowel disease. After re-calling the 5' RACE reads, TCRdb lists one entry per CDR3 protein, DNA absent. Here the sample table reports just over 300,000 distinct CDR3 sequences. What was sequenced was blood. These receptors were collected from a human donor with ulcerative colitis or Crohn's disease, or a healthy co-twin of an affected twin (not recorded which).

The chain carries TRBV7-2 and TRBJ2-3. This CDR3 comprises 16 residues. Per germline, CDR1 SGHTA and CDR2 FQGNSA. The CDR3 loop is CASSLVGTLLGDTQYF.

The CDR3 reads CASSLTSGGRDTQYF. The chain has TRBV7-2 and TRBJ2-3; with no DNA, the TCRdb D assignment of TRBD2 cannot be verified. Germline values: CDR1 SGHTA, CDR2 FQGNSA. This CDR3 region has 15 residues. The full variable domain, rest sourced from reference TRBV7-2 and TRBJ2-3, is GAGVSQSPSNKVTEKGKDVELRCDPISGHTALYWYRQSLGQGLEFLIYFQGNSAPDKSGLPSDRFSAERTGGSVSTLTIQRTQQEDSAVYLCASSLTSGGRDTQYFGPGTRLTVL.

The chain recombines TRBV25-1 with TRBJ1-3; the TCRdb D gene call, TRBD1, has no DNA to confirm it. The CDR3 spans 15 residues. Germline V gives CDR1 MGHDK, CDR2 SYGVNS. The CDR3 sequence is CASRQTGVRGNTIYF.

The V and J genes are TRBV5-6 and TRBJ2-6; TCRdb calls TRBD1, which cannot be checked without DNA. Looked up from germline, CDR1 is SGHDT and CDR2 is YYEEEE. The CDR3 contains 18 residues. Here the CDR3 reads CASSVLGQGPSGANVLTF.

The gene calls are TRBV24-1 and TRBJ2-1. Germline V CDR1 and CDR2: KGHDR, SFDVKD. This CDR3 is built from 14 residues. The CDR3 region is CATSGTSTYNEQFF.

The chain uses TRBV28 and TRBJ1-5; TCRdb gives TRBD1 as the D gene, but with no DNA this cannot be confirmed. The CDR3 is 15 residues long. From germline, CDR1 is MDHEN and CDR2 SYDVKM. This chain's CDR3 is CASSPPRVSEQPQHF.

This sequence joins TRBV6-5 and TRBJ1-1; checking the TCRdb D call of TRBD1 is not possible without DNA. The length of the CDR3 is 13 residues. Germline V gives CDR1 MNHEY, CDR2 SVGAGI. Here the CDR3 reads CASGARYNTEAFF.

The chain carries TRBV19 and TRBJ1-2; TCRdb picks TRBD1, but there is no DNA to check that call. This CDR3 comprises 13 residues. Looked up from germline, CDR1 is LNHDA and CDR2 is SQIVND (reference sequence). This CDR3 reads CASTRDRVYGYTF.

The chain employs TRBV20-1 and TRBJ2-7; the D call of TRBD1 rests on TCRdb alone, since no DNA is present to check it. The CDR3 length is 13 residues. Germline CDR1 DFQATT, CDR2 SNEGSKA (reference sequence). The CDR3 spells CSARTRTGYEQYF.

V gene TRBV12-3 or TRBV12-4 combines with J gene TRBJ1-5; TCRdb picks TRBD1, but there is no DNA to check that call. This CDR3 has 14 residues. This chain's CDR3 is CASRSGGFNQPQHF.

The chain combines TRBV5-1 with TRBJ2-2; as DNA is missing, the TRBD1 call by TCRdb cannot be tested. This CDR3 has 15 amino acids. The germline V gene has CDR1 SGHRS and CDR2 YFSETQ. CDR3 sequence: CASSGTGRNTGELFF.

This sequence joins TRBV28 and TRBJ2-1; TCRdb gives TRBD2 as the D gene, but with no DNA this cannot be confirmed. In germline, CDR1 is MDHEN, CDR2 SYDVKM. The CDR3 covers 17 residues. CDR3 sequence: CASSAPGTPVSYNEQFF.

The chain's CDR3 is CASSPQPKGRSEQYF. The V and J genes are TRBV9 and TRBJ2-7. CDR1 SGDLS and CDR2 YYNGEE come from the germline V gene. The length of the CDR3 is 15 residues. The variable domain in full, with the rest retrieved from reference TRBV9 and TRBJ2-7, is DSGVTQTPKHLITATGQRVTLRCSPRSGDLSVYWYQQSLDQGLQFLIQYYNGEERAKGNILERFSAQQFPDLHSELNLSSLELGDSALYFCASSPQPKGRSEQYFGPGTRLTVT.

V gene TRBV2 combines with J gene TRBJ2-1; the TRBD2 assignment by TCRdb is unverifiable without DNA. The CDR3 loop spans 15 amino acids. From germline, CDR1 is SNHLY and CDR2 FYNNEI. This CDR3 is CASSGLSGLGGEQFF.